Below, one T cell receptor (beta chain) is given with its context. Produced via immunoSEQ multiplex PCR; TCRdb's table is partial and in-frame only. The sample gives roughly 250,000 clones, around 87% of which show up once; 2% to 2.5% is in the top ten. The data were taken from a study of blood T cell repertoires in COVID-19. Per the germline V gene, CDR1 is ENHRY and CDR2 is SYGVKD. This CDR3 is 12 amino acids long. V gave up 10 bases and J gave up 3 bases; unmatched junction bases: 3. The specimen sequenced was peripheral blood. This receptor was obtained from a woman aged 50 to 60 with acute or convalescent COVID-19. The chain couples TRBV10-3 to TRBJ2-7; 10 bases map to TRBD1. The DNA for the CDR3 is TGTGCCAGGGGGGACAGGGGCTACGAGCAGTACTTC. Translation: CARGDRGYEQYF.